This T cell receptor (beta chain) was observed in a study of T cells in localized non-small cell lung cancer. Regarding the study as a whole: Tumor trailed uninvolved adjacent lung in T cell clonality, which peaked there. Only one tumor region went through sequencing, so heterogeneity may still be there.

Trimming removed 5 bases at V and 9 bases at J, with 8 bases between. Germline loops: CDR1 MDHEN, CDR2 SYDVKM. The CDR3 spans 11 residues. Profiling relied on immunoSEQ multiplex PCR, and the TCRdb table lists in-frame clones only, not all of them. The sample has 130,000 or so clones, roughly nine tenths seen once; the top ten hold approximately 1.5%. With regard to this clone: Its target is not known.

V is TRBV28 and J is TRBJ2-1, with D perhaps assigned TRBD1 or TRBD2 (5 bases each). The clonotype was recovered from a female donor over 55 with stage I lung adenocarcinoma. Sequences were derived from peripheral blood, sampled before any cancer treatment. In nucleotides, the CDR3 is TGTGCCAGCAGTGAGGGGTTTGAGCAGTTCTTC. This sequence encodes CASSEGFEQFF.